The 23 T cell receptor beta chains below come from one sample, sequenced in a study of T cell repertoires in cytomegalovirus infection. Their cognate antigens are unknown. TCRdb processed the reads anew with MiXCR; each CDR3 protein has one entry. This sample has 800,000 to 950,000 distinct CDR3 sequences, with about 31% found just once. Sequenced material: cultured CD8+ T cells from PBMCs, taken from culture after CMV antigen stimulation. The receptor set was obtained from a human donor in good health (CMV status not recorded). Some clones in this sample may be carry-over from other donors' samples.

The chain carries TRBV5-4 and TRBJ2-5, with 9 bases identical to TRBD1. Germline V gene sequence: CDR1 SGHNT, CDR2 YYREEE (reference sequence). This CDR3 comprises 14 residues. V gave up 5 bases and J gave up 5 bases; unmatched junction bases: 7. CDR3 residues: CASRPGQGVETQYF. Written as DNA, the CDR3 is TGTGCCAGCAGGCCGGGACAGGGTGTGGAGACCCAGTACTTC.

The chain is built from TRBV18 and TRBJ1-2, with unresolved D. The CDR3 covers 14 residues. CDR1 is KGHSH, CDR2 LQKENI, per germline. V was pared by 4 bases and J by 3 bases, with 12 bases between. CDR3 nucleotide sequence: TGTGCCAGCTCACTGGGATGGCGGCACTATGGCTACACCTTC. It yields the protein CASSLGWRHYGYTF.

V is TRBV6-5 and J is TRBJ2-5; D may be TRBD1 (7 bases). The CDR3 is 18 amino acids. Trimming left V 0 bases short and J 3 bases short, with 20 bases between. Per the germline V gene, CDR1 is MNHEY and CDR2 is SVGAGI. CDR3 amino acids: CASSYSAQGPRREETQYF. Written as DNA, the CDR3 is TGTGCCAGCAGTTACTCGGCACAGGGGCCCAGGAGGGAAGAGACCCAGTACTTC.

This chain uses TRBV7-9 with TRBJ2-5; a possible D gene is TRBD2 (6 bases). Per the germline V gene, CDR1 is SEHNR and CDR2 is FQNEAQ (reference sequence). V lost 4 bases to trimming and J lost 3 bases, with 12 bases between them. The CDR3 consists of 14 residues. This chain's CDR3 is CASSSRSGEETQYF. The CDR3 region has the DNA TGTGCCAGCAGCTCACGGTCGGGGGAAGAGACCCAGTACTTC.

The chain is built from TRBV27 and TRBJ1-4, with 8 bases identical to TRBD1. The V segment lost 5 bases and the J segment 8 bases; nucleotides outside the gene matches: 13. Germline CDR1 is MNHEY and CDR2 is SMNVEV (reference sequence). This CDR3 is built from 16 residues. The DNA for the CDR3 is TGTGCCAGCAGTCTGCTCTCCGGACAGGGCTCAGAAAAACTGTTTTTT. Translation gives CASSLLSGQGSEKLFF.

This clonotype was seen a handful of times. The chain joins TRBV29-1 to TRBJ2-2; TRBD1 matches 7 bases. V was pared by 7 bases and J by 4 bases, with 6 bases of the junction left unmatched. Per germline, CDR1 SQVTM and CDR2 ANQGSEA. CDR3 length: 13 amino acids. CDR3 sequence reads: CSGGQPFTGELFF. The CDR3 DNA is TGCAGCGGGGGACAGCCTTTCACCGGGGAGCTGTTTTTT.

The chain uses TRBV19 and TRBJ2-1; no clear D gene. CDR1 is LNHDA and CDR2 is SQIVND in the germline V gene (reference sequence). The CDR3 extends over 12 amino acids. The V end lost 3 bases, the J end lost 8 bases, and 8 bases lay between the germline ends. Here the CDR3 DNA reads TGTGCCAGTAGTATGTCAGTGGATGAGCAGTTCTTC. Amino acids: CASSMSVDEQFF.

The table lists this clonotype with a few counts. The chain recombines TRBV28 with TRBJ1-1; no definite D call. From germline, CDR1 is MDHEN and CDR2 SYDVKM. This CDR3 contains 15 residues. With 4 bases removed from V and 1 base from J, the gap between germline ends came to 13 bases. CDR3 sequence reads: CASSSPIRANTEAFF. The CDR3 nucleotides are TGTGCCAGCAGTTCCCCGATTCGGGCGAACACTGAAGCTTTCTTT.

This clonotype has more than one count but fewer than ten. The genes are TRBV7-6 and TRBJ2-3, with 7 bases that match TRBD1. The CDR3 runs 17 residues. The V and J ends lost 4 bases and 4 bases, in that order; junction bases with no gene match: 14. Looked up from germline, CDR1 is SGHVS and CDR2 is FNYEAQ. In DNA form, the CDR3 reads TGTGCCAGCAGCTCAGGGAAGGTGAGACAGGGCGCAGATACGCAGTATTTT. Protein product: CASSSGKVRQGADTQYF.

The chain joins TRBV4-1 to TRBJ1-2, with 7 bases aligning to TRBD1. Germline CDR1 MGHRA, CDR2 YSYEKL. The CDR3 spans 19 residues. V trimming: 0 bases; J trimming: 4 bases; junction bases outside the gene matches: 17. CDR3 region: CASSQEPTPGQSLGYGYTF. The CDR3 coding sequence is TGCGCCAGCAGCCAAGAGCCTACCCCGGGACAGTCTCTAGGCTATGGCTACACCTTC.

This clonotype was picked up many times. The J gene is TRBJ1-5, the V gene TRBV11-2; no definite D call. The CDR3 totals 14 residues. CDR1 is SGHAT, CDR2 FQNNGV, per germline. Trimming cost V 0 bases and J 0 bases, with 3 bases left between them. The CDR3 DNA is TGTGCCAGCAGCTTAGATCGTAGCAATCAGCCCCAGCATTTT. Translation gives CASSLDRSNQPQHF.

V is TRBV7-3 and J is TRBJ2-2, with 10 bases fitting TRBD2. This CDR3 comprises 16 residues. Germline V lookup: CDR1 SGHTA, CDR2 FQGTGA. Germline trimming cut 7 bases from V and 4 bases from J; bases unmatched to any gene: 9. CDR3 in DNA: TGTGCCAGCAAAGATGTAGCGGGGGGAGGCACCGGGGAGCTGTTTTTT. It specifies CASKDVAGGGTGELFF.

This clonotype was counted only a few times. J is TRBJ1-1 and V is TRBV12-3 or TRBV12-4, with D perhaps matching TRBD1 (5 bases). The CDR3 has 13 amino acids. V shed 2 bases and J shed 5 bases, with 9 bases lying between them. The CDR3 is CASSLRWGTEAFF. The CDR3 region has the DNA TGTGCCAGCAGTTTACGATGGGGGACTGAAGCTTTCTTT.

This clonotype was counted ten times or more. The CDR3 DNA reads as TGTGCCAGCAGCTTAGTTTTTCGGGGAATCAGAGAGCAGTTCTTC. Its protein is CASSLVFRGIREQFF. The chain has TRBV7-8 and TRBJ2-1; possibly TRBD2 for D (5 bases). CDR3 size: 15 residues. Germline-derived CDR1 and CDR2 are SGHVS and FQNEAQ. The V and J ends lost 1 base and 10 bases respectively, with 17 bases between them.

This clonotype has more than one count but fewer than ten. The chain has TRBV27 and TRBJ1-2; D is possibly TRBD1 (5 bases). Between the trimmed V and J ends, which lost 0 bases and 2 bases, there was a span of 13 bases. Germline V gene data show CDR1 as MNHEY and CDR2 as SMNVEV (reference sequence). This CDR3 has 16 amino acids. In DNA, the CDR3 is TGTGCCAGCAGTTTATCAGGGCGGTACAGGAACTATGGCTACACCTTC. This translates into CASSLSGRYRNYGYTF.

This clonotype was counted only a few times. The chain has TRBV3-1 and TRBJ2-5; no clear D gene. CDR1 is LGHDT and CDR2 is YNNKEL in the germline V gene (reference sequence). The V end was cut by 4 bases, the J end by 3 bases, with 18 bases between. The CDR3 length is 16 residues. The CDR3 protein is CASSPDQGSPKETQYF. The CDR3 DNA follows: TGTGCCAGCAGCCCCGATCAAGGCTCCCCTAAAGAGACCCAGTACTTC.

This clonotype was recorded once. V is TRBV2 and J is TRBJ2-7; D possibly corresponds to TRBD2 (5 bases). With 6 bases removed from V and 3 bases from J, the gap between germline ends came to 12 bases. The CDR3 has 13 amino acids. Germline CDR1 is SNHLY and CDR2 is FYNNEI. The CDR3 loop reads CASRPGLLYEQYV. CDR3 nucleotide sequence: TGTGCCAGCAGGCCGGGATTACTCTACGAGCAGTACGTC.

The J gene is TRBJ1-4, the V gene TRBV5-6, with TRBD1 matching 11 bases. The V gene end was trimmed by 0 bases and the J gene end by 5 bases; junction bases not matched to a gene: 6. The length of the CDR3 is 17 residues. The germline V gene has CDR1 SGHDT and CDR2 YYEEEE. The CDR3 DNA follows: TGTGCCAGCAGCTTGGCCGGGACAGGGGGTTTGAATGAAAAACTGTTTTTT. Its protein is CASSLAGTGGLNEKLFF.

The chain recombines TRBV10-3 with TRBJ2-3; TRBD2 might be the D (6 bases). Trimming cost V 3 bases and J 0 bases, with 16 bases left between them. Germline V gives CDR1 ENHRY, CDR2 SYGVKD. The CDR3 spans 17 residues. CDR3 protein: CAISERDGSTSTDTQYF. Written as DNA, the CDR3 is TGTGCCATCAGTGAAAGGGACGGGAGCACTAGCACAGATACGCAGTATTTT.

The chain joins TRBV29-1 to TRBJ2-6; D call uncertain. V was shortened by 0 bases and J by 4 bases, with 10 bases between the two germline ends. CDR1 is SQVTM, CDR2 ANQGSEA, per germline. The CDR3 loop spans 15 amino acids. Here the CDR3 reads CSVEDRVNGANVLTF. The CDR3 DNA reads TGCAGCGTTGAAGATCGGGTTAACGGGGCCAACGTCCTGACTTTC.

This clonotype turned up a few times. This chain connects TRBV4-3 to TRBJ2-3, with D hard to call. Germline values: CDR1 LGHNA, CDR2 YSLEER. This CDR3 comprises 17 residues. The germline V and J ends were trimmed by 2 bases and 0 bases, with 15 bases remaining between them. The CDR3 region is CASSQRSIYASTDTQYF. The DNA for the CDR3 is TGCGCCAGCAGCCAAAGGTCGATTTACGCGAGCACAGATACGCAGTATTTT.

The sample holds a few counts of this clonotype. J is TRBJ2-7 and V is TRBV7-6; TRBD2 aligns across 7 bases. Germline V gene data show CDR1 as SGHVS and CDR2 as FNYEAQ. The length of the CDR3 is 14 residues. V was clipped by 0 bases and J by 8 bases; unmatched bases: 7. The CDR3 spells CASSLAGGMKKQYF. As DNA, the CDR3 is TGTGCCAGCAGCTTAGCGGGAGGGATGAAGAAGCAGTACTTC.

This clonotype was seen ten or more times. The gene calls are TRBV7-9 and TRBJ2-1; 11 nucleotides align to TRBD1. J lost 6 bases, V lost 5 bases, and 6 bases had no gene match. Germline values: CDR1 SEHNR, CDR2 FQNEAQ (reference sequence). The CDR3 is made up of 15 amino acids. The CDR3 sequence: CASSPGGTGGNEQFF. The CDR3 DNA reads as TGTGCCAGCAGCCCAGGCGGGACAGGGGGCAATGAGCAGTTCTTC.